This passage covers 11 T cell receptor beta chains from one sample sequenced in a study of blood T cell repertoires in COVID-19. Assay used: immunoSEQ multiplex PCR; TCRdb lists only in-frame clones, some missing. The sample shows under 350,000 clones, around 85% of them seen only once. What was sequenced was PBMCs or T cells enriched from blood (not recorded which). These receptors all come from a woman in her 40s with acute COVID-19.

This clone was recorded a few times. V gene TRBV7-9 combines with J gene TRBJ2-2, with TRBD1 identical over 9 bases. V shed 9 bases, J shed 4 bases, and the junction held 0 bases outside the gene matches. The length of the CDR3 is 12 residues. Germline CDR1 is SEHNR and CDR2 is FQNEAQ (reference sequence). CDR3 in amino acids: CARTGGTGELFF. In DNA form, the CDR3 reads TGTGCCAGGACAGGGGGCACCGGGGAGCTGTTTTTT.

The CDR3 DNA reads as TGTGCCAGCAGCCGCGCCGGGACACGTTATGGCTACACCTTC. Residues: CASSRAGTRYGYTF. V is TRBV14 and J is TRBJ1-2; D is possibly TRBD1 (6 bases). The CDR3 runs to 14 residues. CDR1 is SGHDN, CDR2 FVKESK, per germline. V gave up 4 bases and J gave up 5 bases, with 14 bases separating them.

The chain recombines TRBV11-1 with TRBJ2-5, with D possibly being TRBD1 (5 bases). The length of the CDR3 is 13 residues. Trimming shortened V by 6 bases and J by 5 bases, and 13 bases separated the two germline ends. CDR1 and CDR2 (germline): SGHAT, FQDESV (reference sequence). As DNA, the CDR3 is TGTGCCAGCAGAGCAGGGTCTGGGGAGACCCAGTACTTC. Amino acid sequence: CASRAGSGETQYF.

The genes are TRBV6-5 and TRBJ1-2; a weak D match, TRBD1 (6 bases). Germline V gene data show CDR1 as MNHEY and CDR2 as SVGAGI. V lost 7 bases and J lost 2, with 17 bases in between. This CDR3 comprises 15 residues. CDR3 loop: CASTKGTGRNYGYTF. DNA for the CDR3: TGTGCCAGCACCAAAGGAACAGGGCGCAACTATGGCTACACCTTC.

The chain employs TRBV6-2 or TRBV6-3 and TRBJ1-5; D call uncertain. The V and J ends lost 4 bases and 1 base respectively, with 14 bases between them. CDR3 length: 16 amino acids. The germline V gene has CDR1 MNHEY and CDR2 SVGEGT. CDR3 residues: CASSSSFLTSNQPQHF. In DNA, the CDR3 is TGTGCCAGCAGTTCGTCATTCCTCACAAGCAATCAGCCCCAGCATTTT.

This clone was recorded once. The chain joins TRBV5-1 to TRBJ2-7; D ambiguous. The CDR3 spans 14 residues. V shed 1 base and J shed 2 bases, with 10 bases lying between them. Germline V lookup: CDR1 SGHRS, CDR2 YFSETQ. CDR3 coding DNA: TGCGCCAGCAGCTTGATATCCTTTACCTACGAGCAGTACTTC. Its protein product is CASSLISFTYEQYF.

This clone has only one observation. This chain links TRBV3-1 (or the pseudogene TRBV3-2) with TRBJ1-6; no firm D call. This CDR3 region has 13 residues. CDR1 and CDR2 (germline): LGHDT, YNNKEL (reference sequence). V shed 4 bases and J shed 10 bases, with 11 bases lying between them. CDR3 DNA sequence: TGTGCCAGCAGCCCCTGGGAGGAATCACCCCTCCACTTT. It translates to CASSPWEESPLHF.

V and J are TRBV25-1 and TRBJ1-4; D is undetermined. V was pared by 1 base and J by 0 bases, with 6 bases between. The CDR3 is made up of 15 amino acids. CDR1 and CDR2 (germline): MGHDK, SYGVNS. DNA of the CDR3: TGTGCCAGCAGTGAATCGGGAGCAACTAATGAAAAACTGTTTTTT. Translation: CASSESGATNEKLFF.

The chain carries TRBV7-3 and TRBJ2-2; unclear D gene. The CDR3 consists of 15 residues. V lost 1 base, J lost 1 base, and 7 bases lay in between. Germline CDR1 SGHTA, CDR2 FQGTGA. The chain's CDR3 is CASSLNRENTGELFF. In nucleotides, the CDR3 is TGTGCCAGCAGCTTAAACAGAGAGAACACCGGGGAGCTGTTTTTT.

The V gene is TRBV5-1, the J gene TRBJ1-6, with D possibly matching TRBD1 (6 bases). CDR3 length: 15 residues. The ends were cut back, 0 bases at V and 7 bases at J, with 11 bases in the middle. Germline V gene lookup returns CDR1 SGHRS and CDR2 YFSETQ. The DNA of the CDR3 is TGCGCCAGCAGCTTGGGGACAGTCTACAATTCACCCCTCCACTTT. Translating it yields CASSLGTVYNSPLHF.

The V and J genes are TRBV11-3 and TRBJ2-2; D possibly corresponds to TRBD1 (6 bases). The CDR3 runs 16 residues. V lost 3 bases, J lost 2 bases, and 13 bases lay in between. The V gene's germline CDR1 is SGHNT and CDR2 YENEEA. This CDR3 is CASSLGAVANTGELFF. The DNA of the CDR3 is TGTGCCAGCAGCTTGGGGGCCGTAGCAAACACCGGGGAGCTGTTTTTT.